These 26 T cell receptor beta chains share one sample of origin, sequenced in a study of shared clonotypes between healthy human individuals (dated by TCRdb to the early 2020s). Libraries were made using the immunoSEQ multiplex PCR assay. TCRdb retrieved this table from immuneACCESS and kept in-frame rearrangements only. Not all clones are present; in checked studies, unresolved V genes account for under half, and no reason is known for the remainder. The sample profile shows roughly 2.6 million clones; approximately 92% of them were found once. Clones ranked in the top ten supply around 0.14% of the sample. The specimen was naive CD4+ T cells sorted from blood. The label giving this sample's cell subset or site can be read as: CD45RA+ positively selected. The source is a young man in good health.

The chain has TRBV4-1 and TRBJ2-4, with D possibly being TRBD2 (8 bases). The CDR3 runs to 18 residues. Germline-derived CDR1 and CDR2 are MGHRA and YSYEKL. V gave up 4 bases and J gave up 9 bases, with 28 bases separating them. CDR3: CASSPRSGRLTEGAIQYF. CDR3 bases: TGCGCCAGCAGCCCTCGGAGCGGGAGACTAACCGAGGGGGCCATTCAGTACTTC.

V gene TRBV9 combines with J gene TRBJ1-6; 8 positions match TRBD1. Per germline, CDR1 SGDLS and CDR2 YYNGEE. The CDR3 length is 17 residues. Germline trimming cut 3 bases from V and 0 bases from J; bases unmatched to any gene: 5. The DNA for the CDR3 is TGTGCCAGCAGCGCCTGGGACAGGAACTCCTATAATTCACCCCTCCACTTT. Encoded protein: CASSAWDRNSYNSPLHF.

The chain couples TRBV5-1 to TRBJ2-3, with D perhaps matching TRBD2 (5 bases). The CDR3 consists of 16 residues. V was pared by 0 bases and J by 2 bases, with 13 bases between. Germline V lookup: CDR1 SGHRS, CDR2 YFSETQ. The CDR3 is CASSLEWGAVTDTQYF. The CDR3 DNA sequence: TGCGCCAGCAGCTTGGAATGGGGAGCGGTCACAGATACGCAGTATTTT. Supplemented by reference TRBV5-1 and TRBJ2-3, the full variable domain reads KAGVTQTPRYLIKTRGQQVTLSCSPISGHRSVSWYQQTPGQGLQFLFEYFSETQRNKGNFPGRFSGRQFSNSRSEMNVSTLELGDSALYLCASSLEWGAVTDTQYFGPGTRLTVL.

With regard to this clone: The same CDR3 can be traced to other DNA sequences in this sample. This chain joins TRBV30 and TRBJ1-6; weak D call: TRBD1 (5 bases). Deletions cut 3 bases from V and 0 bases from J, with 9 bases between. CDR1 and CDR2 from the germline V gene are GTSNPN and SVGIG (reference sequence). This CDR3 is built from 15 residues. The CDR3 region is CAWSPGGSYNSPLHF. DNA for the CDR3: TGTGCCTGGAGCCCCGGGGGCTCCTATAATTCACCCCTCCACTTT. The full variable domain, its missing parts supplied by reference TRBV30 and TRBJ1-6, is SQTIHQWPATLVQPVGSPLSLECTVEGTSNPNLYWYRQAAGRGLQLLFYSVGIGQISSEVPQNLSASRPQDRQFILSSKKLLLSDSGFYLCAWSPGGSYNSPLHFGNGTRLTVT.

The chain has TRBV4-2 and TRBJ2-5; 8 positions match TRBD2. Germline CDR1 LGHNA, CDR2 YNFKEQ. Germline trimming cut 4 bases from V and 2 bases from J; bases unmatched to any gene: 3. The CDR3 has 14 amino acids. The CDR3 loop is CASSRGLGQETQYF. CDR3 nucleotide sequence: TGTGCCAGCAGCCGGGGACTAGGTCAAGAGACCCAGTACTTC.

This sequence joins TRBV29-1 and TRBJ2-5; possibly TRBD1 for D (7 bases). The CDR3 sequence is 14 residues long. V lost 4 bases and J 1 base, leaving 13 bases between the germline ends. The germline V gene encodes CDR1 SQVTM and CDR2 ANQGSEA. This CDR3 reads CSVGVQGGQETQYF. CDR3 coding DNA: TGCAGCGTTGGGGTCCAGGGGGGCCAAGAGACCCAGTACTTC.

V gene TRBV14 combines with J gene TRBJ2-2; D is perhaps TRBD1 (6 bases). Trimming took off 1 base at V and 6 bases at J, with 21 bases between the two ends. The CDR3 covers 18 residues. From germline, CDR1 is SGHDN and CDR2 FVKESK. The CDR3 sequence: CASSQAQGNSLWAGELFF. The CDR3 DNA reads as TGTGCCAGCAGCCAAGCGCAGGGGAATTCTCTTTGGGCCGGGGAGCTGTTTTTT.

The rearrangement links TRBV7-2 to TRBJ1-5; tentative D call: TRBD1 (6 bases). The V end was cut by 0 bases, the J end by 3 bases, with 15 bases between. The germline CDR1 and CDR2 sequences are SGHTA and FQGNSA. The CDR3 has 17 residues. This CDR3 is CASSLATGQLANQPQHF. The CDR3 nucleotides read TGTGCCAGCAGCTTAGCGACCGGACAGCTCGCCAATCAGCCCCAGCATTTT.

The gene calls are TRBV19 and TRBJ1-6; 8 bases agree with TRBD1. The CDR3 extends over 14 amino acids. Unmatched junction bases numbered 3, after V lost 3 bases and J lost 8 bases. The germline gives CDR1 LNHDA, CDR2 SQIVND (reference sequence). CDR3 DNA sequence: TGTGCCAGTAGTATTCACAGGGGGGATTCACCCCTCCACTTT. Translating gives CASSIHRGDSPLHF.

The V gene is TRBV6-6, the J gene TRBJ2-7, with a weak D call TRBD1 (6 bases). Trimming took 2 bases from V and 0 from J, leaving 11 bases between them. Germline CDR1 is MNHNY and CDR2 is SVGAGI (reference sequence). The CDR3 has 15 residues. Here the CDR3 DNA reads TGTGCCAGCAGTTACGGGACACCAGGCTCCTACGAGCAGTACTTC. Translating gives CASSYGTPGSYEQYF.

The V call is TRBV7-2, the J call TRBJ2-5, with a weak D call TRBD1 (6 bases). This CDR3 is 15 amino acids long. Germline values: CDR1 SGHTA, CDR2 FQGNSA. V was shortened by 4 bases and J by 2 bases, with 14 bases between the two germline ends. As DNA, the CDR3 is TGTGCCAGCAGCTCAGGACAGAGAATGCAAGAGACCCAGTACTTC. It is translated as CASSSGQRMQETQYF.

This chain connects TRBV20-1 to TRBJ1-1, with D uncertain. V shed 0 bases and J shed 10 bases, with 9 bases lying between them. The germline gives CDR1 DFQATT, CDR2 SNEGSKA (reference sequence). This CDR3 spans 11 amino acids. CDR3: CSARDWGPAFF. The CDR3, as DNA: TGCAGTGCTAGAGATTGGGGTCCAGCTTTCTTT.

As to this clone: The sample contains more than one DNA sequence encoding this CDR3. The V call is TRBV6-6, the J call TRBJ1-1; D is unclear. The CDR3 has 11 amino acids. The V gene's germline CDR1 is MNHNY and CDR2 SVGAGI (reference sequence). V was pared by 3 bases and J by 8 bases, with 7 bases between. CDR3 sequence: CASSYRSEAFF. The CDR3 DNA sequence: TGTGCCAGCAGTTATCGTTCAGAAGCTTTCTTT.

In this sample, this clone turned up once. Other DNA sequences in this specimen translate into the identical CDR3. This chain uses TRBV7-2 with TRBJ2-1, with D perhaps TRBD1 (6 bases). Germline V gives CDR1 SGHTA, CDR2 FQGNSA. The CDR3 length is 15 residues. Deletions cut 3 bases from V and 1 base from J, with 10 bases between. Here the CDR3 reads CASSLGQGSYNEQFF. Here the CDR3 DNA reads TGTGCCAGCAGCTTGGGTCAGGGGTCCTACAATGAGCAGTTCTTC.

This clone was counted a single time. The chain combines TRBV5-8 with TRBJ1-1; TRBD1 is a possible D gene (5 bases). Trimming took 4 bases from V and 1 from J, leaving 11 bases between them. Germline V CDR1 and CDR2: SGHTS, YDEGEE. CDR3 length equals 14 residues. The CDR3 here is CASSLNGQNTEAFF. CDR3 DNA: TGTGCCAGCAGCCTAAACGGACAGAACACTGAAGCTTTCTTT.

The rearrangement joins TRBV9 to TRBJ2-2; D uncertain. Germline CDR1 is SGDLS and CDR2 is YYNGEE. The CDR3 consists of 16 residues. V was trimmed by 3 bases and J by 1 base, leaving 13 bases between them. The CDR3 bases are TGTGCCAGCAGCGGACGGGTCGCCGAGAACACCGGGGAGCTGTTTTTT. It translates to CASSGRVAENTGELFF. The full variable domain, completed using reference TRBV9 and TRBJ2-2, is DSGVTQTPKHLITATGQRVTLRCSPRSGDLSVYWYQQSLDQGLQFLIQYYNGEERAKGNILERFSAQQFPDLHSELNLSSLELGDSALYFCASSGRVAENTGELFFGEGSRLTVL.

This clone was seen just once. The rearrangement joins TRBV2 to TRBJ2-7, with D tentatively TRBD1 (6 bases). The length of the CDR3 is 13 residues. Trimming left V 1 base short and J 7 bases short, with 11 bases between. Germline V gene lookup returns CDR1 SNHLY and CDR2 FYNNEI. CDR3 sequence reads: CASSEEQGREQYF. The CDR3 coding sequence is TGTGCCAGCAGTGAAGAACAGGGTCGGGAGCAGTACTTC.

This chain uses TRBV21-1 with TRBJ2-4. TRBV21-1 is termed a pseudogene. The CDR3 has 17 residues. In nucleotides, the CDR3 is TGTGCCAGCAACCTCAATGGGGTCACACTAGCCAAAAACATTCAGTACTTC. Protein: CASNLNGVTLAKNIQYF.

The chain has TRBV12-5 and TRBJ2-7, with a tentative D call TRBD2 (6 bases). CDR1 LGHNT and CDR2 FRNRAP come from the germline V gene. The CDR3 is made up of 14 amino acids. Deletions cut 1 base from V and 3 bases from J, with 10 bases between. The CDR3 here is CASGLGPGGYEQYF. For the CDR3, the DNA is TGTGCTAGTGGTTTGGGCCCCGGGGGCTACGAGCAGTACTTC.

The chain carries TRBV10-2 and TRBJ2-7; D is possibly TRBD1 (5 bases). The germline gives CDR1 WSHSY, CDR2 SAAADI. V shed 0 bases and J shed 13 bases, with 10 bases lying between them. CDR3 size: 11 residues. This CDR3 is CASSESRDSYF. The CDR3 DNA follows: TGCGCCAGCAGTGAGTCGCGTGACAGTTACTTC.

As DNA, the CDR3 is TGTGCCAGCAGTACCATACAGGGGGCCCGGGAGACCCAGTACTTC. Amino acid sequence: CASSTIQGARETQYF. The chain carries TRBV27 and TRBJ2-5; 9 bases align to TRBD1. This CDR3 has 15 amino acids. From germline, CDR1 is MNHEY and CDR2 SMNVEV (reference sequence). With V trimmed by 5 bases and J by 5 bases, 9 bases remained unmatched.

The V call is TRBV7-3, the J call TRBJ2-7; D not resolved. V dropped 0 bases and J dropped 6 bases, with 12 bases sitting between them. CDR3 length equals 14 residues. The germline gives CDR1 SGHTA, CDR2 FQGTGA. DNA of the CDR3: TGTGCCAGCAGCTTAACGGATCTGGGATCCGAGCAGTACTTC. Protein sequence: CASSLTDLGSEQYF.

The J gene is TRBJ2-2, the V gene TRBV5-5, with TRBD1 identical over 7 bases. CDR3 length: 15 amino acids. Germline V gene lookup returns CDR1 SGHKS and CDR2 YYEKEE (reference sequence). V was clipped by 5 bases and J by 5 bases; unmatched bases: 9. CDR3 protein: CASSYRQGRTGELFF. The CDR3 DNA reads TGTGCCAGCAGTTATCGACAGGGCAGAACCGGGGAGCTGTTTTTT.

This chain connects TRBV10-2 to TRBJ2-3; 7 bases are shared with TRBD2. With V trimmed by 7 bases and J by 1 base, 8 bases remained unmatched. CDR3 size: 15 residues. The germline gives CDR1 WSHSY, CDR2 SAAADI. In DNA form, the CDR3 reads TGCGCCAGCATTAAAGGGGCGGGGGGCACAGATACGCAGTATTTT. Its translation: CASIKGAGGTDTQYF.

The chain is built from TRBV19 and TRBJ2-6; no clear D. In germline, CDR1 is LNHDA, CDR2 SQIVND (reference sequence). V was clipped by 7 bases and J by 0 bases, with 10 bases between them. CDR3 size: 15 residues. The CDR3 sequence is CASKDLSSGANVLTF. The CDR3 coding sequence is TGTGCCAGTAAAGACCTGAGCTCTGGGGCCAACGTCCTGACTTTC.

This chain uses TRBV5-3 with TRBJ2-1; D is ambiguous. TRBV5-3 is labeled an ORF, and its function is uncertain. V was clipped by 4 bases and J by 0 bases, with 11 bases between them. This CDR3 has 15 residues. CDR3 residues: CARSQGVSSYNEQFF. For the CDR3, the DNA is TGTGCCAGAAGCCAAGGAGTGAGCTCCTACAATGAGCAGTTCTTC.